This T cell receptor beta chain derives from a study of shared clonotypes between healthy human individuals. Study conclusions and caveats: Clonotype sharing across donors was expected to vary with sequencing depth.

To note about this clone: Antigen specificity is unknown.

There are 15 residues in the CDR3. CDR1 is SGHNT, CDR2 YYREEE, per germline (reference sequence). J gave up 6 bases and V 4 bases, and 11 bases lay outside the gene matches. The data were produced by immunoSEQ multiplex PCR, yet TCRdb's version contains in-frame clones alone and is incomplete. There are around 2,100,000 clones in the sample; roughly 95% occur only once, and 1.2% lies in the top ten. The naive CD8 subset, CD45RO-negative cells positively selected for CCR7, excluded terminally differentiated effector memory CD45RA+ cells. This TCR came from a man younger than 35 in good health. The V gene is TRBV5-4, the J gene TRBJ1-2, with 8 positions matching TRBD1. The sequencing input was naive CD8+ T cells sorted from blood. For the CDR3, the DNA is TGTGCCAGCAGCCAGGGACAGGCCCTGATGGATGGCTACACCTTC. This gives the protein CASSQGQALMDGYTF.